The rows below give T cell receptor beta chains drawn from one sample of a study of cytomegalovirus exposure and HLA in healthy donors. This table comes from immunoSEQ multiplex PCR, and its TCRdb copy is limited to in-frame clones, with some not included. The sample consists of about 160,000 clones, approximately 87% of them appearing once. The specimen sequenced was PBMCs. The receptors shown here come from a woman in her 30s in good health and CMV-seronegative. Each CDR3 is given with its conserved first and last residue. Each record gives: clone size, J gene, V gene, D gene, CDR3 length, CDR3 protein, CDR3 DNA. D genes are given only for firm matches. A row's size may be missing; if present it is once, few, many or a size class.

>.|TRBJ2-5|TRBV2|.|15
CASSGVRGSQETQYF
TGTGCCAGCAGTGGGGTCAGGGGTTCCCAAGAGACCCAGTACTTC
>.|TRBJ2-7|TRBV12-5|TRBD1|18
CASGLSIGTGGPIREQYF
TGTGCTAGTGGTTTGTCTATAGGGACAGGGGGACCCATACGGGAGCAGTACTTC
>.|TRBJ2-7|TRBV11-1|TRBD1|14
CASSKRDRGFEQYF
TGTGCCAGCAGTAAGAGGGACAGGGGTTTCGAGCAGTACTTC
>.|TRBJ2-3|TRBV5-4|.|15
CASSGGGVRVDTQYF
TGTGCCAGCAGCGGGGGGGGCGTCAGGGTGGATACGCAGTATTTT
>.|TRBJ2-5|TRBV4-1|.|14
CASSPTGGAETQYF
TGCGCCAGCAGCCCCACGGGCGGGGCGGAGACCCAGTACTTC
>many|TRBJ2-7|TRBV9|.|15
CASSVDASDIYEQYF
TGTGCCAGCAGCGTAGACGCTAGCGACATCTACGAGCAGTACTTC
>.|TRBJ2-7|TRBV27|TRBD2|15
CASSSLLAGSYEQYF
TGTGCCAGCAGTTCCTTACTAGCGGGATCCTACGAGCAGTACTTC
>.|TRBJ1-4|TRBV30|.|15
CAWTIQQSISGKLFF
TGTGCCTGGACAATACAACAGAGCATCTCGGGAAAACTGTTTTTT
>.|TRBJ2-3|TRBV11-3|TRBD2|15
CASSTASGSTDTQYF
TGTGCCAGCAGCACGGCTAGCGGGAGCACAGATACGCAGTATTTT
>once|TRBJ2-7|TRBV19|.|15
CASSIALGGRDEQYF
TGTGCCAGTAGTATAGCCCTCGGGGGCCGCGACGAGCAGTACTTC
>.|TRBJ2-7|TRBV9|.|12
CASSVGGDEQYF
TGTGCCAGCAGCGTAGGAGGGGACGAGCAGTACTTC
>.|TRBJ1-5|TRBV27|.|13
CASSVGRGQPQHF
TGTGCCAGCAGTGTTGGTCGGGGTCAGCCCCAGCATTTT
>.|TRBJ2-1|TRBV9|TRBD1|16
CASSVVGDSVYNEQFF
TGTGCCAGCAGCGTAGTTGGGGACAGCGTCTACAATGAGCAGTTCTTC
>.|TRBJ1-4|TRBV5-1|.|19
CASSLNPGGFTPTNEKLFF
TGCGCCAGCAGCTTGAATCCGGGGGGCTTTACTCCAACTAATGAAAAACTGTTTTTT
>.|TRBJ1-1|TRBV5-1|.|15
CASSLAGNLNTEAFF
TGCGCCAGCAGCTTGGCCGGGAATCTGAACACTGAAGCTTTCTTT
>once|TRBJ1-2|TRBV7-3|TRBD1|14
CASSPDRQGFGYTF
TGTGCCAGCAGCCCCGACAGACAGGGGTTTGGCTACACCTTC
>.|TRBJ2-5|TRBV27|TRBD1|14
CASSFQGAGETQYF
TGTGCCAGCAGTTTCCAGGGGGCAGGCGAGACCCAGTACTTC
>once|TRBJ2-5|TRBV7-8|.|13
CASSSDSQETQYF
TGTGCCAGCAGCTCGGACAGCCAAGAGACCCAGTACTTC
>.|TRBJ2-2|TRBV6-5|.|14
CASSYPTRTGELFF
TGTGCCAGCAGTTACCCGACTAGGACCGGGGAGCTGTTTTTT
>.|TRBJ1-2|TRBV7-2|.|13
CASRNTGFYGYTF
TGTGCCAGCAGGAACACAGGGTTCTATGGCTACACCTTC
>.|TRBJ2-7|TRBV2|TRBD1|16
CASSGSFGTGGDEQYF
TGTGCCAGCAGTGGAAGCTTCGGGACAGGGGGCGACGAGCAGTACTTC
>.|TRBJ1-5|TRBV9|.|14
CASSVDGDNQPQHF
TGTGCCAGCAGCGTTGACGGTGACAATCAGCCCCAGCATTTT
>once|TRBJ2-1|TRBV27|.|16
CASSFLGGRRGNEQFF
TGTGCCAGCAGTTTCTTAGGGGGGCGCAGGGGGAATGAGCAGTTCTTC
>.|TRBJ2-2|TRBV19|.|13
CASSVPTGGELFF
TGTGCCAGTAGTGTTCCCACAGGCGGGGAGCTGTTTTTT
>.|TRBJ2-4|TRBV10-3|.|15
CATMEGTSPGNIQYF
TGTGCCACAATGGAGGGGACATCCCCCGGGAACATTCAGTACTTC
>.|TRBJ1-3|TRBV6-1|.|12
CASSEWRNTIYF
TGTGCCAGCAGTGAATGGCGGAACACCATATATTTT
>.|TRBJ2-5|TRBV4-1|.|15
CASSQLDEYQETQYF
TGCGCCAGCAGCCAGCTGGACGAGTACCAAGAGACCCAGTACTTC
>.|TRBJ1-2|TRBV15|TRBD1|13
CATSRVDRAGYTF
TGTGCCACCAGCAGAGTGGACAGGGCTGGCTACACCTTC
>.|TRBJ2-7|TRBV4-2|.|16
CASSQETGRETGEQYF
TGTGCCAGCAGCCAAGAGACTGGACGAGAGACGGGCGAGCAGTACTTC
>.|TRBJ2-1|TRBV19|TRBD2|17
CASSILPPGLADNEQFF
TGTGCCAGTAGTATACTACCGCCGGGACTAGCGGACAATGAGCAGTTCTTC
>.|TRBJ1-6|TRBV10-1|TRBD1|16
CASSESTGVENSPLHF
TGCGCCAGCAGTGAAAGTACAGGGGTGGAGAATTCACCCCTCCACTTT
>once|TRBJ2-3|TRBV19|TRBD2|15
CASSTGLAGKDTQYF
TGTGCCAGTAGTACCGGACTAGCGGGGAAAGATACGCAGTATTTT
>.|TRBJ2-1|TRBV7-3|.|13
CASSPFEGGEQFF
TGTGCCAGCAGCCCCTTTGAGGGGGGTGAGCAGTTCTTC
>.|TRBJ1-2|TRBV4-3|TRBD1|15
CASSPGQGPDYGYTF
TGCGCCAGCAGCCCCGGACAGGGACCCGACTATGGCTACACCTTC
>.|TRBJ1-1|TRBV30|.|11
CAWSGLVGAFF
TGTGCCTGGAGTGGCCTGGTTGGAGCTTTCTTT
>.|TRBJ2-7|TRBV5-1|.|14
CASSQGGTAYEQYF
TGCGCCAGCAGCCAGGGCGGGACAGCCTACGAGCAGTACTTC
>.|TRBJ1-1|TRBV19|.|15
CASRTLGGAGTEAFF
TGTGCCAGTAGGACCCTCGGGGGGGCGGGTACTGAAGCTTTCTTT
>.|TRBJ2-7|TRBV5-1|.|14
CASSLTSESYEQYF
TGCGCCAGCAGCTTAACCAGCGAATCCTACGAGCAGTACTTC
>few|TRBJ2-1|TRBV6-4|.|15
CASSDGGGSYNEQFF
TGTGCCAGCAGTGACGGAGGGGGCTCCTACAATGAGCAGTTCTTC
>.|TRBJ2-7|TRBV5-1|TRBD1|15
CASSLGDRGHPEQYF
TGCGCCAGCAGCTTGGGGGACAGGGGTCACCCCGAGCAGTACTTC
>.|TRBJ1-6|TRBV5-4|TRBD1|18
CASSGRQGPSSYNSPLHF
TGTGCCAGCAGCGGGCGACAGGGTCCCAGCTCCTATAATTCACCCCTCCACTTT
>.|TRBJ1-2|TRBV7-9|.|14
CASSLGDYRAGYTF
TGTGCCAGCAGCTTGGGAGACTATAGGGCGGGCTACACCTTC
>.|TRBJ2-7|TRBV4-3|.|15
CASSQVVGGNYEQYF
TGCGCCAGCAGCCAAGTCGTGGGGGGCAACTACGAGCAGTACTTC
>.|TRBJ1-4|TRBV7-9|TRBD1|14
CASSPDRFNEKLFF
TGTGCCAGCAGCCCGGACAGGTTTAATGAAAAACTGTTTTTT
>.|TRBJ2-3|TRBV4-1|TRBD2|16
CASSQAGTRDTDTQYF
TGCGCCAGCAGCCAAGCCGGGACTAGGGATACAGATACGCAGTATTTT
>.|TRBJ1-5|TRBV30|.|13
CAWSVSVNQPQHF
TGTGCCTGGAGTGTATCGGTCAATCAGCCCCAGCATTTT
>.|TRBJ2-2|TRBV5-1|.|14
CASSFSGSTGELFF
TGCGCCAGCAGCTTTTCTGGGAGCACCGGGGAGCTGTTTTTT
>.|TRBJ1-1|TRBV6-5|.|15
CASRKGPDTNTEAFF
TGTGCCAGCAGAAAGGGGCCAGACACGAACACTGAAGCTTTCTTT
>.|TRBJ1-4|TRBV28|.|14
CASSSRGSNEKLFF
TGTGCCAGCAGCTCCCGAGGATCTAATGAAAAACTGTTTTTT
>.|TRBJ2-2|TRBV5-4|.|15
CASSLSTLNTGELFF
TGTGCCAGCAGCCTGTCCACCCTGAACACCGGGGAGCTGTTTTTT
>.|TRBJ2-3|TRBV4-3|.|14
CASSQLSKVDTQYF
TGCGCCAGCAGCCAACTAAGTAAGGTGGATACGCAGTATTTT
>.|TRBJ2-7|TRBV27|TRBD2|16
CASSLSRIAGRGEQYF
TGTGCCAGCAGTTTATCGAGAATAGCGGGTAGGGGAGAGCAGTACTTC
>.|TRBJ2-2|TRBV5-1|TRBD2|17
CASSFRTSGGAGGELFF
TGCGCCAGCAGCTTTCGGACTAGCGGAGGAGCGGGCGGGGAGCTGTTTTTT